The sequence of this T cell receptor (beta chain) was determined in a study of shared clonotypes between healthy human individuals. CDR3 length: 12 amino acids. The V end lost 7 bases, the J end lost 2 bases, and 9 bases lay between the germline ends. Germline V gene sequence: CDR1 MDHEN, CDR2 SYDVKM. CD45RA-negative memory and CD45RA+ naive subsets were split from the CD4+ cells. Some clones are missing from TCRdb's copy, which holds only in-frame ones; the method was immunoSEQ multiplex PCR. Of more than 500,000 clones in the sample, 90% to 97% were seen once. The TCR comes from a woman aged 25 to 39 in good health. This chain links TRBV28 with TRBJ2-7; D is unresolved. The sample comprised naive CD4+ T cells sorted from blood. As to subset: CD45RA+ positively selected. For the CDR3, the DNA is TGTGCCAGCACCGACAAAACCTACGAGCAGTACTTC. Translation: CASTDKTYEQYF.